Listed below are T cell receptor beta chains from one sample, sequenced in a study of T cells in localized non-small cell lung cancer. The repertoire was sequenced with immunoSEQ multiplex PCR; TCRdb's copy has only in-frame clones and lacks some. There are 25,000 to 30,000 clones in the sample; around 81% occur only once, and about 5.3% lies in the top ten. The sequencing used peripheral blood mononuclear cells, collected before any cancer treatment. The source of these receptors is a man between 35 and 75 years old with stage III lung adenocarcinoma. Both conserved end residues are part of each CDR3. The D gene is left open where the match is weak. Rows give clone size only sometimes, using once, few, many, or a class for an expanded clone.

CDR3aa	CDR3nt	d_gene	abundance	v_gene	j_gene
CASTSGAYNEQFF	TGCGCCAGCACTAGCGGGGCCTACAATGAGCAGTTCTTC	TRBD2	once	TRBV4-1	TRBJ2-1
CASSLATAAYYEQYF	TGCGCCAGCAGCTTGGCTACGGCAGCTTACTACGAGCAGTACTTC	-	-	TRBV5-1	TRBJ2-7
CASSVSRGPQETQYF	TGTGCCAGTAGTGTTTCCAGGGGGCCTCAAGAGACCCAGTACTTC	TRBD1	-	TRBV19	TRBJ2-5
CASSYIERGLGELFF	TGTGCCAGCAGCTACATTGAGCGGGGGTTAGGGGAGCTGTTTTTT	TRBD2	-	TRBV6-6	TRBJ2-2
CASSTSYAGNTEAFF	TGCGCCAGCAGCACCTCGTATGCGGGTAACACTGAAGCTTTCTTT	-	-	TRBV5-1	TRBJ1-1
CASSTGMGIETQYF	TGTGCCAGCAGCACCGGAATGGGCATAGAGACCCAGTACTTC	-	once	TRBV7-6	TRBJ2-5
CASRSGERGYTF	TGTGCCAGCAGGTCAGGGGAACGCGGCTACACCTTC	-	-	TRBV28	TRBJ1-2
CASSLYGSRGSSYNEQFF	TGTGCCAGCAGCTTATATGGTAGCCGGGGGAGCTCCTACAATGAGCAGTTCTTC	-	few	TRBV5-5	TRBJ2-1
CASSFKRTTGETTEAFF	TGCGCCAGCAGCTTCAAAAGAACTACGGGGGAGACGACTGAAGCTTTCTTT	-	once	TRBV5-1	TRBJ1-1
CASSEFSPGTNTEAFF	TGTGCCAGCAGTGAATTCTCCCCGGGGACAAACACTGAAGCTTTCTTT	-	-	TRBV6-1	TRBJ1-1
CASSLEGQSGSPLHF	TGTGCCAGCAGCTTGGAGGGGCAGAGCGGGTCACCCCTCCACTTT	-	-	TRBV5-5	TRBJ1-6
CASSVAGAGKEELFF	TGTGCCAGCAGTGTCGCGGGGGCCGGTAAAGAGGAGCTGTTTTTT	-	once	TRBV6-1	TRBJ2-2
CASSALAGRYNEQFF	TGTGCCAGCAGTGCGCTAGCGGGGAGATACAATGAGCAGTTCTTC	TRBD2	-	TRBV2	TRBJ2-1